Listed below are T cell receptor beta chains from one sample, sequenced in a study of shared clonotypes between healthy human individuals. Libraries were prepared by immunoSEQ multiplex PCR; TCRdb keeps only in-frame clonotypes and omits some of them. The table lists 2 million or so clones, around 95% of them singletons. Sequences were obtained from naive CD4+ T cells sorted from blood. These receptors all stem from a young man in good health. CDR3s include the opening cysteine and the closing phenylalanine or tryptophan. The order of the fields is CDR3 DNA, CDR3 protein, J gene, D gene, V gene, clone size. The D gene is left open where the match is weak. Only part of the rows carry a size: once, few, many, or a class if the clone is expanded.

TGTGCCAGCTCACCAAGCGGGGGTCGGCAGCCCCAGCATTTT CASSPSGGRQPQHF TRBJ1-5 - TRBV18 -
TGTGCCAGCACCAGCTTGACTGTCCAGTACAATGAGCAGTTCTTC CASTSLTVQYNEQFF TRBJ2-1 - TRBV11-2 -
TGTGCCAGCTGCACGGAAATGCTCTACGAGCAGTACTTC CASCTEMLYEQYF TRBJ2-7 - TRBV6-1 once
TGCAGCGTTGTGGGACAGGGGGACAATGAGCAGTTCTTC CSVVGQGDNEQFF TRBJ2-1 TRBD1 TRBV29-1 -
TGTGCCAGCAGTGACACCGGGACAGGGAACGCCGGGGAGCTGTTTTTT CASSDTGTGNAGELFF TRBJ2-2 TRBD1 TRBV6-1 -
TGTGCCTGGAGTGTACCTGTGGGGCCCGGCACTGAAGCTTTCTTT CAWSVPVGPGTEAFF TRBJ1-1 - TRBV30 -
TGTGCCAGCAGCCCTCAGGTGGGTGCTGAAGCTTTCTTT CASSPQVGAEAFF TRBJ1-1 - TRBV7-9 -
TGCGCCAGCAGCTTGGAGGGACAGGGGGAACTGTTTTTT CASSLEGQGELFF TRBJ1-4 TRBD1 TRBV5-1 once
TGTGCCACCAGCGTAGGTGGGGGGATTAACACTGAAGCTTTCTTT CATSVGGGINTEAFF TRBJ1-1 - TRBV15 -
TGTGCCAGCAGTGAAAGGTTGGGCGAAAGCGGGAACTATGGCTACACCTTC CASSERLGESGNYGYTF TRBJ1-2 - TRBV6-1 -
TGTGCCAGCAGCTTAGGGGGTTCTAATGAAAAACTGTTTTTT CASSLGGSNEKLFF TRBJ1-4 - TRBV7-9 -
TGTGCCAGCAGACCGGGGGGGAACACTGAAGCTTTCTTT CASRPGGNTEAFF TRBJ1-1 - TRBV6-5 -